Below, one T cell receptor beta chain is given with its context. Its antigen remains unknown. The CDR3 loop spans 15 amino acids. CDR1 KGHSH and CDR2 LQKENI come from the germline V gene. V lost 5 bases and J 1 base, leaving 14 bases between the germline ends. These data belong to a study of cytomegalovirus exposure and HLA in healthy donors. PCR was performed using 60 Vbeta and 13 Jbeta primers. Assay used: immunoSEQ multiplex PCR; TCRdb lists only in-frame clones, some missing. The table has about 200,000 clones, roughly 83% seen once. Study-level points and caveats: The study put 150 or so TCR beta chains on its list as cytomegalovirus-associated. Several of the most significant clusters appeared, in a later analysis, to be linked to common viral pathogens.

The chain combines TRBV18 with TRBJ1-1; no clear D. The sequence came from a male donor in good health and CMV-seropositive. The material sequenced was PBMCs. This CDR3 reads CASSSALTRNTEAFF. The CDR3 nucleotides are TGTGCCAGCTCATCAGCCTTGACTCGGAACACTGAAGCTTTCTTT.